Below, 11 T cell receptor beta chains from the same sample are listed, as sequenced in a study of cytomegalovirus exposure and HLA in healthy donors. PCR employed 60 Vbeta and 13 Jbeta primers. TCRdb keeps only in-frame clones here, not all; method: immunoSEQ multiplex PCR. The sample gives under 150,000 clones, around 73% of which show up once; approximately 2.6% is in the top ten. Source material: PBMCs. The receptors originated from a human donor in good health.

The DNA of the CDR3 is TGTGCCAGTAGTGGGGGAACAGGGAGAACCTACGAGCAGTACTTC. Translation gives CASSGGTGRTYEQYF. This chain uses TRBV19 with TRBJ2-7; possible D gene TRBD1, 6 bases. The CDR3 totals 15 residues. V lost 5 bases, J lost 2 bases, and 16 bases lay in between. Germline lookup yields CDR1 LNHDA and CDR2 SQIVND (reference sequence). The full variable domain, in which reference TRBV19 and TRBJ2-7 provide the parts outside the CDR3, is DGGITQSPKYLFRKEGQNVTLSCEQNLNHDAMYWYRQDPGQGLRLIYYSQIVNDFQKGDIAEGYSVSREKKESFPLTVTSAQKNPTAFYLCASSGGTGRTYEQYFGPGTRLTVT.

V is TRBV19 and J is TRBJ2-3, with 12 nucleotides matching TRBD2. V was clipped by 9 bases and J by 2 bases; unmatched bases: 9. The CDR3 covers 16 residues. Germline values: CDR1 LNHDA, CDR2 SQIVND (reference sequence). The CDR3: CASNGLAGKITDTQYF. Written as DNA, the CDR3 is TGTGCCAGCAATGGACTAGCGGGGAAAATCACAGATACGCAGTATTTT.

The V and J genes are TRBV7-9 and TRBJ2-1, with D possibly TRBD1 on 5 matching bases. The CDR3 is made up of 14 amino acids. Trimming left V 6 bases short and J 7 bases short, with 16 bases between. CDR1 is SEHNR and CDR2 is FQNEAQ in the germline V gene (reference sequence). In DNA, the CDR3 is TGTGCCAGCAGGGGGTCAGGGTTTGAAAATGAGCAGTTCTTC. This sequence encodes CASRGSGFENEQFF. Full variable domain (remainder filled in from reference TRBV7-9 and TRBJ2-1): DTGVSQNPRHKITKRGQNVTFRCDPISEHNRLYWYRQTLGQGPEFLTYFQNEAQLEKSRLLSDRFSAERPKGSFSTLEIQRTEQGDSAMYLCASRGSGFENEQFFGPGTRLTVL.

This clone appeared a single time. The chain combines TRBV6-6 with TRBJ2-7, with D possibly matching TRBD1 (5 bases). The germline CDR1 and CDR2 sequences are MNHNY and SVGAGI (reference sequence). CDR3 length equals 15 residues. V lost 2 bases, J lost 0 bases, and 11 bases lay in between. The CDR3 DNA reads as TGTGCCAGCAGTTACGCCGGAAGGGGCTCCTACGAGCAGTACTTC. This gives the protein CASSYAGRGSYEQYF.

This clone appeared a few times. The rearrangement links TRBV7-2 to TRBJ2-3; 11 bases align to TRBD2. CDR3 length: 16 residues. V trimming: 5 bases; J trimming: 2 bases; junction bases outside the gene matches: 6. The germline V gene has CDR1 SGHTA and CDR2 FQGNSA. CDR3 residues: CASSPRLAGPTDTQYF. The CDR3 DNA follows: TGTGCCAGCAGCCCGCGACTAGCGGGACCCACAGATACGCAGTATTTT.

This rearrangement joins TRBV19 to TRBJ2-7; no definite D call. Germline lookup yields CDR1 LNHDA and CDR2 SQIVND (reference sequence). V lost 6 bases and J lost 5, with 17 bases in between. The length of the CDR3 is 14 residues. The CDR3, as DNA: TGTGCCAGTAGCAGAGAGGTCCGTTCCAACGAGCAGTACTTC. It codes for CASSREVRSNEQYF.

The chain links TRBV2 to TRBJ2-5; 11 bases agree with TRBD2. The germline V gene encodes CDR1 SNHLY and CDR2 FYNNEI. Trimming took 2 bases from V and 5 from J; bases not matched to a gene: 10. CDR3 size: 17 residues. CDR3: CASSESSGGASRETQYF. For the CDR3, the DNA is TGTGCCAGCAGTGAAAGTAGCGGGGGGGCGTCGAGGGAGACCCAGTACTTC.

This clone was picked up one time. The CDR3, as DNA: TGCGCCAGCAGCCTATCCGTGACGGGATCGTGGAATGAGCAGTTCTTC. This sequence encodes CASSLSVTGSWNEQFF. The chain recombines TRBV5-1 with TRBJ2-1; a possible D gene is TRBD2 (5 bases). The germline gives CDR1 SGHRS, CDR2 YFSETQ. The CDR3 is made up of 16 amino acids. With 4 bases removed from V and 7 bases from J, the gap between germline ends came to 21 bases.

The chain carries TRBV18 and TRBJ2-3; perhaps TRBD1 as D (6 bases). Germline CDR1 reads KGHSH; CDR2 reads LQKENI. Trimming removed 3 bases from V and 5 bases from J, with 15 bases in between. The CDR3 covers 15 residues. The CDR3 is CASSPRGGSGDTQYF. DNA of the CDR3: TGTGCCAGCTCACCCCGTGGGGGCTCGGGAGATACGCAGTATTTT. The whole variable domain, filled in from reference TRBV18 and TRBJ2-3, reads NAGVMQNPRHLVRRRGQEARLRCSPMKGHSHVYWYRQLPEEGLKFMVYLQKENIIDESGMPKERFSAEFPKEGPSILRIQQVVRGDSAAYFCASSPRGGSGDTQYFGPGTRLTVL.

The genes are TRBV10-3 and TRBJ1-5; D is unresolved. Trimming pared 4 bases from V and 6 bases from J, leaving 7 bases between. CDR1 and CDR2 from the germline V gene are ENHRY and SYGVKD. The CDR3 is made up of 12 amino acids. CDR3 sequence reads: CAISGERQPQHF. The CDR3 DNA follows: TGTGCCATCAGTGGGGAGCGTCAGCCCCAGCATTTT.

The chain has TRBV29-1 and TRBJ2-3; weak D call: TRBD2 (6 bases). CDR3 length equals 13 residues. Trimming pared 7 bases from V and 2 bases from J, leaving 13 bases between. Germline-derived CDR1 and CDR2 are SQVTM and ANQGSEA. Here the CDR3 reads CSATSGNTDTQYF. DNA for the CDR3: TGCAGCGCGACTAGTGGTAACACAGATACGCAGTATTTT.